The 11 T cell receptor beta chains listed next were all sequenced from one sample in a study of response to subunit inactivated influenza vaccine. TCRdb analysed the RT-PCR reads with MiXCR anew, one entry per CDR3 protein. The repertoire holds about 570,000 distinct CDR3 sequences, 11% seen once, with roughly 9.6% in the top ten. The sample was also linked to a second study, of T cells expressing NK-cell markers. From that paper: What made the TCR beta cDNA was 5'RACE template switching with UMIs.

The starting material was PBMCs from blood, obtained on the day of vaccination. These receptors were obtained from a man in his fifties who received an inactivated influenza vaccine.

This clonotype was counted many times. The CDR3 is CASSLGALAESSYEQYF. CDR3 sequence (DNA): TGTGCCAGCAGCTTAGGGGCCTTAGCGGAAAGCTCCTACGAGCAGTACTTC. The V call is TRBV7-8, the J call TRBJ2-7; D is possibly TRBD2 (6 bases). The germline CDR1 and CDR2 sequences are SGHVS and FQNEAQ. V was clipped by 1 base and J by 0 bases, with 16 bases between them. The CDR3 sequence is 17 residues long.

V usage is TRBV20-1 and J usage is TRBJ1-2; TRBD1 might be the D (6 bases). This CDR3 is built from 12 residues. Trimming took 3 bases from V and 8 from J, leaving 13 bases between them. CDR1 DFQATT and CDR2 SNEGSKA come from the germline V gene (reference sequence). CDR3 protein: CSASLGASGYTF. The CDR3 region has the DNA TGCAGTGCTAGTCTGGGGGCCTCGGGCTACACCTTC.

This clonotype was observed a handful of times. The V gene is TRBV20-1, the J gene TRBJ1-6; D remains unclear. The CDR3 has 15 residues. Between the trimmed V and J ends, which lost 6 bases and 1 base, there was a span of 13 bases. CDR1 is DFQATT and CDR2 is SNEGSKA in the germline V gene (reference sequence). The CDR3 here is CSARTRNSYNSPLHF. CDR3 in DNA: TGCAGTGCCAGGACCAGAAATTCCTATAATTCACCCCTCCACTTT.

This clonotype was observed many times. V and J are TRBV5-1 and TRBJ2-3, with D perhaps being TRBD1 or TRBD2 (5 bases each). The V and J ends lost 0 bases and 5 bases respectively, with 19 bases between them. This CDR3 has 17 amino acids. The germline V gene encodes CDR1 SGHRS and CDR2 YFSETQ. CDR3 in amino acids: CASSLGRTGLLIDTQYF. The CDR3 DNA is TGCGCCAGCAGCTTGGGCCGAACGGGGCTATTGATAGATACGCAGTATTTT.

In its sample, this clonotype was seen many times. V gene TRBV7-8 combines with J gene TRBJ2-3; TRBD2 agrees at 7 bases. After removal of 2 bases from V and 1 base from J, the junction contained 6 bases not matched to a gene. From germline, CDR1 is SGHVS and CDR2 FQNEAQ. There are 16 residues in the CDR3. The CDR3: CASSLRWAGGTDTQYF. As DNA, the CDR3 is TGTGCCAGCAGCTTACGATGGGCGGGAGGCACAGATACGCAGTATTTT.

This clonotype was counted a few times. V gene TRBV5-1 combines with J gene TRBJ2-3; the D gene could be TRBD1 or TRBD2 (5 bases each). This CDR3 is built from 16 residues. V shed 4 bases and J shed 2 bases, with 17 bases lying between them. Per germline, CDR1 SGHRS and CDR2 YFSETQ. The DNA of the CDR3 is TGCGCCAGCAGCGCCTGGGGACCTCCTAACACAGATACGCAGTATTTT. Its translation is CASSAWGPPNTDTQYF.

This clonotype showed up just a few times. The chain uses TRBV5-1 and TRBJ1-2, with a weak D call TRBD1 (5 bases). With 0 bases removed from V and 5 bases from J, the gap between germline ends came to 8 bases. Germline V lookup: CDR1 SGHRS, CDR2 YFSETQ. The CDR3 is 13 amino acids. In nucleotides, the CDR3 is TGCGCCAGCAGCTTGGCCGAGGGGTATGGCTACACCTTC. Encoded protein: CASSLAEGYGYTF.

This clonotype was observed many times. The chain carries TRBV20-1 and TRBJ2-7; D assignment may be TRBD1 or TRBD2 (5 bases each). Germline-derived CDR1 and CDR2 are DFQATT and SNEGSKA (reference sequence). V was trimmed by 6 bases and J by 0 bases, leaving 12 bases between them. The CDR3 extends over 13 amino acids. The CDR3 nucleotides are TGCAGTGCGGGGACGGACGGCTCCTACGAGCAGTACTTC. Protein product: CSAGTDGSYEQYF.

The rearrangement joins TRBV6-5 to TRBJ2-1; no clear D. Germline CDR1 MNHEY, CDR2 SVGAGI. V was pared by 6 bases and J by 9 bases, with 12 bases between. This CDR3 comprises 12 residues. For the CDR3, the DNA is TGTGCCAGCAGCTCACGATTTGGTGAGCAGTTCTTC. It is translated as CASSSRFGEQFF.

This sequence joins TRBV4-3 and TRBJ2-5; D not resolved. Germline V gene lookup returns CDR1 LGHNA and CDR2 YSLEER. The CDR3 totals 16 residues. Trimming took 0 bases from V and 2 from J, leaving 13 bases between them. The CDR3 protein is CASSQDGPGIQETQYF. The CDR3 DNA sequence: TGCGCCAGCAGCCAAGATGGGCCGGGCATACAAGAGACCCAGTACTTC.

V usage is TRBV3-1 and J usage is TRBJ2-1, with D possibly matching TRBD2 (5 bases). V shed 1 base and J shed 8 bases, with 18 bases lying between them. Germline CDR1 LGHDT, CDR2 YNNKEL (reference sequence). This CDR3 is 16 amino acids long. The CDR3 sequence: CASSQAPGSTADEQFF. Here the CDR3 DNA reads TGTGCCAGCAGCCAAGCCCCGGGATCAACTGCGGATGAGCAGTTCTTC.